This T cell receptor (beta chain) originates from a study of identical twins. Whole-study findings and limits: Researchers reported weaker excess twin sharing in beta out-of-frame sequences. Fewer insertions were carried by abundant cord blood beta clonotypes, but none was seen in memory repertoires.

This clonotype was found a few times. Its target is unknown. Germline V gene data show CDR1 as MNHEY and CDR2 as SVGAGI. The junction had 6 bases not matched to a gene; V was cut back by 0 bases and J by 1 base. The CDR3 is 18 residues long. Healthy Caucasians alone served as donors. After template switching added a universal primer site, the resulting cDNA carried unique molecular identifiers. TCRdb recomputed calls from the 5' RACE reads with MiXCR, one row per CDR3 protein. The sample consists of around 490,000 distinct CDR3 sequences, 20% to 25% of them appearing once. The sample also formed part of further work on yellow fever vaccine responses in identical twins.

Sequenced: CD4+ T cells sorted from blood. This TCR was sampled from a woman aged 18-29 years in good health. This chain links TRBV6-5 with TRBJ2-4, with TRBD1 matching over 10 bases. CDR3 sequence (DNA): TGTGCCAGCAGTTACTCCGGGACAGGGGTTGCGGCCAAAAACATTCAGTACTTC. This sequence encodes CASSYSGTGVAAKNIQYF.